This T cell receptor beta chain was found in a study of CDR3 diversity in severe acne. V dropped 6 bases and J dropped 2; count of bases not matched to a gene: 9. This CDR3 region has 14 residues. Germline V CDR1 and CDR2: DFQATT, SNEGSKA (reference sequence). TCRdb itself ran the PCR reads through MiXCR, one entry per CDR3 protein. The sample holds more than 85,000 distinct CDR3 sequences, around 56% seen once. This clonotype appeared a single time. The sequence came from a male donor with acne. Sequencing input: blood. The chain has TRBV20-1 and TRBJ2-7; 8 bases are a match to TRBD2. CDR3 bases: TGCAGTGCGCGAACTAGCGGAGGTACCTACGAGCAGTACTTC. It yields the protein CSARTSGGTYEQYF.